A selection of T cell receptor beta chains follows, all from one sample in a study of T cell responses to AZD1222 COVID-19 vaccine. Profiling relied on immunoSEQ multiplex PCR, and the TCRdb table lists in-frame clones only, not all of them. The sample records about 86,000 clones, almost 80% being singletons. The input for sequencing was peripheral blood, taken on day 0 of AZD1222 vaccination. The receptor set was obtained from an adult in good health. Both conserved end residues are part of each CDR3. A D gene is named only where the DNA matches it firmly. Size values are once, few and many counts, or a class for expanded clones, and some rows have none.

TRBJ2-7,TRBD2,TRBV19,.,TGTGCCAGTAGCCGGACTAGCGGGAACTACGAGCAGTACTTC,CASSRTSGNYEQYF
TRBJ1-5,.,TRBV3-1/TRBV3-2,.,TGTGCCAGCAGCCTTGGGGACTGGACAAATCAGCCCCAGCATTTT,CASSLGDWTNQPQHF
TRBJ2-1,TRBD2,TRBV10-3,.,TGTGCCATCAGTGAGTCGACGGCTAGCGGGAGGAATGAGCAGTTCTTC,CAISESTASGRNEQFF
TRBJ1-1,.,TRBV7-2,.,TGTGCCAGCAGCCAACAGGAGAACACTGAAGCTTTCTTT,CASSQQENTEAFF
TRBJ2-2,TRBD2,TRBV3-1/TRBV3-2,.,TGTGCCAGCAGCCCAGGGACTAGCGGGAGGGGGCGGACCGGGGAGCTGTTTTTT,CASSPGTSGRGRTGELFF
TRBJ1-1,.,TRBV5-4,.,TGTGCCAGCAGGAACGGACTCGACAGCACTGAAGCTTTCTTT,CASRNGLDSTEAFF
TRBJ1-6,TRBD1,TRBV3-1/TRBV3-2,.,TGTGCCAGCAGCCAAGCCGGGACAGGGTATACACCCCTCCACTTT,CASSQAGTGYTPLHF
TRBJ2-1,.,TRBV19,.,TGTGCCAGTAGTATGGGGCGGGGACTCTCCTACAATGAGCAGTTCTTC,CASSMGRGLSYNEQFF
TRBJ2-1,TRBD2,TRBV10-1,few,TGCGCCAGCAGGGACTTGACTAGCGGGAAGCAGTTCTTC,CASRDLTSGKQFF
TRBJ2-5,TRBD2,TRBV12-3/TRBV12-4,.,TGTGCCAGCGGACTAGCGATAGAGACCCAGTACTTC,CASGLAIETQYF
TRBJ1-3,.,TRBV25-1,.,TGTGCCAGCAGTCCACACCAGGGTTCTGGAAACACCATATATTTT,CASSPHQGSGNTIYF
TRBJ2-5,TRBD2,TRBV5-1,.,TGCGCCAGCAGCTTGAGGCTAGCGGGAGGGCTAGAGACCCAGTACTTC,CASSLRLAGGLETQYF
TRBJ2-6,TRBD1,TRBV7-9,.,TGTGCCAGCAGCTTAAGTCAGGGGGTGGCCAACGTCCTGACTTTC,CASSLSQGVANVLTF
TRBJ2-3,.,TRBV11-3,.,TGTGCCAGCAGCTTAACGAGGGGTTCCGATACGCAGTATTTT,CASSLTRGSDTQYF
TRBJ2-6,.,TRBV27,few,TGTGCCAGCAGTTTAGGGCGAGGGTTTGGATCCGTCCTGACTTTC,CASSLGRGFGSVLTF
TRBJ1-1,.,TRBV28,.,TGTGCCAGCAGTTTACACCCCGGGGCCACCACTGAAGCTTTCTTT,CASSLHPGATTEAFF
TRBJ2-5,.,TRBV5-1,.,TGCGCCAGCAGCTTGTTAGGTTCGGAAGAGACCCAGTACTTC,CASSLLGSEETQYF
TRBJ1-1,.,TRBV5-6,.,TGTGCCAGCAGCGTAACAACGAACACTGAAGCTTTCTTT,CASSVTTNTEAFF
TRBJ2-7,.,TRBV7-2,.,TGTGCCAGCAGCCGACTGGTTCGGGAGGAGCAGTACTTC,CASSRLVREEQYF
TRBJ1-2,.,TRBV25-1,.,TGTGCCAGCAGTGTGACAGGAACCTATGGCTACACCTTC,CASSVTGTYGYTF
TRBJ2-3,.,TRBV4-3,.,TGCGCCAGCAGCCCGACGGCTAGCGGCACAGATACGCAGTATTTT,CASSPTASGTDTQYF
TRBJ2-1,.,TRBV10-3,.,TGTGCCATCAGTGAGCGAAATAGCGGCAATGAGCAGTTCTTC,CAISERNSGNEQFF
TRBJ2-6,.,TRBV7-9,once,TGTGCCAGCAGCGAAGGGTATGGGAAGATACCTGGGGCCAACGTCCTGACTTTC,CASSEGYGKIPGANVLTF
TRBJ2-1,TRBD1,TRBV2,.,TGTGCCAGCTCCCCCCTAAGTGGGCAGGGGGCTCGCTACAATGAGCAGTTCTTC,CASSPLSGQGARYNEQFF
TRBJ2-2,.,TRBV29-1,.,TGCAGCGTTACCCATTCCACCGGGGAGCTGTTTTTT,CSVTHSTGELFF
TRBJ2-2,.,TRBV5-1,.,TGCGCCAGCAGTGTTTCCGGGACAACTAACACCGGGGAGCTGTTTTTT,CASSVSGTTNTGELFF
TRBJ2-3,TRBD2,TRBV19,few,TGTGCCAGTAAGGGAGCGGGAGAGGCAGATACGCAGTATTTT,CASKGAGEADTQYF
TRBJ2-3,.,TRBV9,.,TGTGCCAGCAGCGCGTCTGGCGTCTCTAGCACAGATACGCAGTATTTT,CASSASGVSSTDTQYF
TRBJ2-1,.,TRBV7-9,.,TGTGCCAGCAGCTTAACGGATAACAATGAGCAGTTCTTC,CASSLTDNNEQFF
TRBJ2-6,TRBD1,TRBV6-5,.,TGTGCCGGGGGGACAGGGGTATCTGGGGCCAACGTCCTGACTTTC,CAGGTGVSGANVLTF
TRBJ1-5,TRBD1,TRBV3-1/TRBV3-2,.,TGTGCCAGCAGCCCGGACAGGTTTCAGCCCCAGCATTTT,CASSPDRFQPQHF
TRBJ2-7,.,TRBV27,.,TGTGCCAGCAGTTTAACCGGACAGACCTACGAGCAGTACTTC,CASSLTGQTYEQYF
TRBJ2-7,.,TRBV25-1,.,TGTGCCAGCAGTGAGGACAACCGCTACGAGCAGTACTTC,CASSEDNRYEQYF
TRBJ2-1,TRBD2,TRBV7-2,.,TGTGCCAGCAGCCCTCTCCCGGGACTAGCGGGGTTAGAGCAGTTCTTC,CASSPLPGLAGLEQFF
TRBJ1-5,.,TRBV19,once,TGTGCCAGTAGTATAGGATACAGGTTTGAGCCCCAGCATTTT,CASSIGYRFEPQHF
TRBJ2-1,.,TRBV29-1,few,TGCAGCGTTGACCCCAGCAGCTCCTACAATGAGCAGTTCTTC,CSVDPSSSYNEQFF
TRBJ2-2,TRBD1,TRBV28,once,TGTGCCAGCAGGCCGGGACAGGGGTTTGTCGGGGAGCTGTTTTTT,CASRPGQGFVGELFF
TRBJ1-5,.,TRBV10-2,.,TGCGCCAGCAGTTTGGGGGATCAGCCCCAGCATTTT,CASSLGDQPQHF
TRBJ2-7,.,TRBV19,.,TGTGCCAGTAGTCCGGGACATTTAACCAAAGACGAGCAGTACTTC,CASSPGHLTKDEQYF
TRBJ2-1,.,TRBV28,few,TGTGCCAGCAGTTTGGGGCCAAACCTATACAATGAGCAGTTCTTC,CASSLGPNLYNEQFF
TRBJ1-5,TRBD1,TRBV28,.,TGTGCCAGCAGTCAAAACAGGGGTTTGGACAATCAGCCCCAGCATTTT,CASSQNRGLDNQPQHF
TRBJ2-5,.,TRBV19,.,TGTGCCAGTAGTATCCAGGGGAACCCACAAGAGACCCAGTACTTC,CASSIQGNPQETQYF
TRBJ1-3,.,TRBV30,.,TGTGCCTGGACCGCGTCCGGAAACACCATATATTTT,CAWTASGNTIYF
TRBJ2-7,TRBD2,TRBV6-5,.,TGTGCCAGCAGGATGGGACTAGACTTTTCCTACGAGCAGTACTTC,CASRMGLDFSYEQYF
TRBJ2-1,TRBD2,TRBV4-1,.,TGCGCCAGCAGCGAACTAGCGGGAGAGAACAATGAGCAGTTCTTC,CASSELAGENNEQFF
TRBJ1-1,.,TRBV6-5,.,TGTGCCAGCAGTTCGCACACTGAAGCTTTCTTT,CASSSHTEAFF
TRBJ2-1,TRBD1,TRBV19,.,TGTGCCAGTAGTATGAGGACAGGCTCCTACAATGAGCAGTTCTTC,CASSMRTGSYNEQFF
TRBJ1-2,.,TRBV28,once,TGTGCCAGCAGTCTAGGGGTGAGGGGCAGGTTCGTCGGCTACACCTTC,CASSLGVRGRFVGYTF
TRBJ2-2,TRBD2,TRBV6-4,.,TGTGCCAGCAGTGTTAGCGGGGGGAACACCGGGGAGCTGTTTTTT,CASSVSGGNTGELFF
TRBJ1-2,TRBD1,TRBV2,.,TGTGCCAGCAGTGAAATGGGACAGGGGAGCTATGGCTACACCTTC,CASSEMGQGSYGYTF
TRBJ1-5,.,TRBV6-2/TRBV6-3,.,TGTGCCAGCAGTGGACAGCGTAGCGGCAATCAGCCCCAGCATTTT,CASSGQRSGNQPQHF
TRBJ1-3,.,TRBV7-9,few,TGTGCCAGCAGCCGGACTGTCCGGAACACCATATATTTT,CASSRTVRNTIYF
TRBJ1-4,.,TRBV7-9,.,TGTGCCAGCAGCTCCGACGGTCCAACTAATGAAAAACTGTTTTTT,CASSSDGPTNEKLFF
TRBJ2-7,TRBD2,TRBV29-1,.,TGCAGCGTTCGGACTAGCGGGAGGTCCTACGAGCAGTACTTC,CSVRTSGRSYEQYF
TRBJ1-2,.,TRBV3-1/TRBV3-2,once,TGTGCCAGCAGCCAACTGACGGGCTATGGCTACACCTTC,CASSQLTGYGYTF
TRBJ1-6,TRBD1,TRBV6-2/TRBV6-3,.,TGTGCCAGCAGTTACGCGGGGACAGGGGGTGACTCACCCCTCCACTTT,CASSYAGTGGDSPLHF
TRBJ2-3,.,TRBV7-2,.,TGTGCCAGCAGCTTCGGCGGAATAGTAGGTGATACGCAGTATTTT,CASSFGGIVGDTQYF
TRBJ1-2,.,TRBV19,.,TGTGCCAGTAGTAATCCGATCAGGCCCTCTAACTATGGCTACACCTTC,CASSNPIRPSNYGYTF
TRBJ2-1,TRBD2,TRBV9,.,TGTGCCAGCAGCCCGTGGACTAGCGGGTTATACAATGAGCAGTTCTTC,CASSPWTSGLYNEQFF